These T cell receptor beta chains were read from a single sample in a study of blood T cell repertoires in COVID-19. Generated by immunoSEQ multiplex PCR, the TCRdb table keeps only in-frame clones and is missing some. The profile shows approximately 48,000 clones, approximately 89% of them singletons. What was sequenced was peripheral blood. The receptors shown here come from a man aged 60 to 69 with acute or convalescent COVID-19. Both conserved end residues are part of each CDR3. D genes are given only for firm matches. Size is stated for part of the rows, as once, few or many counts, or as a class when the clone is expanded.

CDR3 protein: CASSWGRLYSNQPQHF; CDR3 DNA: TGTGCCAGCAGTTGGGGGCGGCTTTATAGCAATCAGCCCCAGCATTTT; J gene: TRBJ1-5; clone size: -; D gene: -; V gene: TRBV28
CDR3 protein: CASSLAGRQRYNSPLHF; CDR3 DNA: TGCGCCAGCAGCTTGGCGGGGAGGCAGAGATATAATTCACCCCTCCACTTT; J gene: TRBJ1-6; clone size: few; D gene: -; V gene: TRBV5-1
CDR3 protein: CASSSSSGSIYEQYF; CDR3 DNA: TGTGCCAGCAGTTCGTCCAGCGGGAGTATCTACGAGCAGTACTTC; J gene: TRBJ2-7; clone size: -; D gene: TRBD2; V gene: TRBV28
CDR3 protein: CASSLRGTEQFF; CDR3 DNA: TGTGCCAGCAGCTTAAGGGGGACAGAGCAGTTCTTC; J gene: TRBJ2-1; clone size: -; D gene: -; V gene: TRBV11-2
CDR3 protein: CASSRDTNRGVGANNSPLHF; CDR3 DNA: TGCGCCAGCAGCCGCGACACCAATCGAGGCGTGGGGGCGAATAATTCACCCCTCCACTTT; J gene: TRBJ1-6; clone size: -; D gene: -; V gene: TRBV5-1
CDR3 protein: CASSSPLQASNQPQHF; CDR3 DNA: TGCGCCAGCAGCTCACCTTTACAGGCTAGCAATCAGCCCCAGCATTTT; J gene: TRBJ1-5; clone size: -; D gene: -; V gene: TRBV5-1
CDR3 protein: CASSLGWTSGYQETQYF; CDR3 DNA: TGTGCCAGCAGTTTGGGTTGGACTAGCGGGTACCAAGAGACCCAGTACTTC; J gene: TRBJ2-5; clone size: -; D gene: TRBD2; V gene: TRBV28
CDR3 protein: CASSVGNRAGTGELFF; CDR3 DNA: TGTGCCAGCAGCGTAGGGAACAGGGCGGGCACCGGGGAGCTGTTTTTT; J gene: TRBJ2-2; clone size: -; D gene: -; V gene: TRBV9
CDR3 protein: CASSLVEKGELFF; CDR3 DNA: TGCGCCAGCAGCTTGGTCGAGAAGGGGGAGCTGTTTTTT; J gene: TRBJ2-2; clone size: -; D gene: -; V gene: TRBV5-1
CDR3 protein: CASKRTGLALSYEQYF; CDR3 DNA: TGTGCCAGCAAACGTACGGGACTAGCGCTATCCTACGAGCAGTACTTC; J gene: TRBJ2-7; clone size: -; D gene: TRBD2; V gene: TRBV27
CDR3 protein: CASLTANYGYTF; CDR3 DNA: TGCGCCAGCCTGACAGCAAACTATGGCTACACCTTC; J gene: TRBJ1-2; clone size: -; D gene: -; V gene: TRBV10-2
CDR3 protein: CASSLVLGGADTQYF; CDR3 DNA: TGTGCCAGCAGCTTGGTTCTCGGGGGAGCAGATACGCAGTATTTT; J gene: TRBJ2-3; clone size: -; D gene: -; V gene: TRBV5-4
CDR3 protein: CASSHGGWASDQLGGNTGELFF; CDR3 DNA: TGTGCCAGCAGCCACGGCGGGTGGGCTAGCGACCAGCTAGGTGGGAACACCGGGGAGCTGTTTTTT; J gene: TRBJ2-2; clone size: -; D gene: -; V gene: TRBV3-1/TRBV3-2
CDR3 protein: CASSLIAGGPRDTGELFF; CDR3 DNA: TGTGCCAGCAGCTTAATTGCGGGAGGCCCCCGCGACACCGGGGAGCTGTTTTTT; J gene: TRBJ2-2; clone size: -; D gene: TRBD2; V gene: TRBV7-3
CDR3 protein: CASSVLDFLTDTQYF; CDR3 DNA: TGTGCCAGCAGCGTGCTGGACTTTCTCACAGATACGCAGTATTTT; J gene: TRBJ2-3; clone size: -; D gene: -; V gene: TRBV9
CDR3 protein: CASSPLGDRGTEAFF; CDR3 DNA: TGTGCCAGCTCACCACTGGGGGACAGGGGGACTGAAGCTTTCTTT; J gene: TRBJ1-1; clone size: -; D gene: TRBD1; V gene: TRBV18
CDR3 protein: CASVEDGRAVYEQYF; CDR3 DNA: TGTGCCAGTGTAGAGGACGGGAGGGCGGTCTACGAGCAGTACTTC; J gene: TRBJ2-7; clone size: -; D gene: TRBD2; V gene: TRBV28
CDR3 protein: CASSPMGQGASEQYF; CDR3 DNA: TGTGCCAGCTCACCCATGGGACAGGGGGCCTCCGAGCAGTACTTC; J gene: TRBJ2-7; clone size: once; D gene: TRBD1; V gene: TRBV18
CDR3 protein: CASSGGGGGQETQYF; CDR3 DNA: TGTGCCAGCAGCGGGGGGGGAGGGGGCCAAGAGACCCAGTACTTC; J gene: TRBJ2-5; clone size: once; D gene: -; V gene: TRBV9
CDR3 protein: CASSRDTGNYGYTF; CDR3 DNA: TGTGCCAGTAGCCGGGACACTGGTAACTATGGCTACACCTTC; J gene: TRBJ1-2; clone size: once; D gene: -; V gene: TRBV19
CDR3 protein: CASRWGRSGFFDQPQHF; CDR3 DNA: TGTGCCAGCAGGTGGGGAAGGTCGGGGTTTTTCGATCAGCCCCAGCATTTT; J gene: TRBJ1-5; clone size: -; D gene: -; V gene: TRBV28
CDR3 protein: CASSLAGVTLETQYF; CDR3 DNA: TGTGCCAGCAGCTTAGCAGGAGTTACCCTGGAGACCCAGTACTTC; J gene: TRBJ2-5; clone size: once; D gene: -; V gene: TRBV7-2